This TCR beta chain was captured in a study of cytotoxic CD8 clonotypes in ibrutinib-treated CLL. Study observations and caveats: Stable or contracted on treatment, public clonotypes were also uncommon. Relative to age-matched healthy donors, clonality at baseline was higher, and it tracked circulating CD8+ T-cell counts.

The assay was immunoSEQ multiplex PCR, and TCRdb's table has in-frame clones only and misses some. Here the sample spans 60,000 to 95,000 clones, around four fifths being singletons. Investigators sourced 1.5 to 2 micrograms of genomic DNA from cryopreserved PBMCs for TCR beta libraries. This clone was recorded once. Its antigen remains unknown. Per germline, CDR1 SGHAT and CDR2 FQDESV (reference sequence). The V end lost 2 bases, the J end lost 2 bases, and 17 bases lay between the germline ends. The CDR3 runs to 17 residues. The chain couples TRBV11-1 to TRBJ2-3, with D possibly being TRBD2 (6 bases). The sequence derives from a human donor with chronic lymphocytic leukemia. This specimen consisted of PBMCs, obtained after 24 months of ibrutinib treatment. CDR3 sequence reads: CASSLMGLREYTDTQYF. In DNA, the CDR3 is TGTGCCAGCAGCTTAATGGGACTCAGGGAATACACAGATACGCAGTATTTT.